Shown below are 24 T cell receptor beta chains from a single sample sequenced in a study of T cell changes during pregnancy in multiple sclerosis. The data were produced by immunoSEQ multiplex PCR, yet TCRdb's version contains in-frame clones alone and is incomplete. The sample carries fewer than 140,000 clones, roughly 90% recorded once. Sequences were derived from peripheral blood, sampled after pregnancy. The source is a female donor with multiple sclerosis, enrolled in a pregnancy study.

This sequence joins TRBV5-1 and TRBJ2-3, with D perhaps matching TRBD2 (6 bases). V lost 4 bases and J 4 bases, leaving 13 bases between the germline ends. This CDR3 is built from 14 residues. Germline CDR1 is SGHRS and CDR2 is YFSETQ. CDR3 DNA: TGCGCCAGCAGCGCTGGGGACTTCCCAGATACGCAGTATTTT. This sequence encodes CASSAGDFPDTQYF.

The sample holds one count of this clone. The CDR3 reads CASSVDVQGRTDTQYF. The CDR3 coding sequence is TGTGCCAGCAGCGTAGATGTGCAGGGGCGGACAGATACGCAGTATTTT. The chain couples TRBV9 to TRBJ2-3; weak D call: TRBD1 (6 bases). This CDR3 is built from 16 residues. Per germline, CDR1 SGDLS and CDR2 YYNGEE. Trimming pared 0 bases from V and 3 bases from J, leaving 14 bases between.

This clone appeared once. The chain joins TRBV19 to TRBJ1-5, with D unresolved. The CDR3 extends over 12 amino acids. The V end lost 1 base, the J end lost 10 bases, and 8 bases lay between the germline ends. Germline V CDR1 and CDR2: LNHDA, SQIVND (reference sequence). CDR3 bases: TGTGCCAGTAGTATAGTAGCGGGACCCCAGCATTTT. Translating gives CASSIVAGPQHF.

The genes are TRBV10-2 and TRBJ1-3; D gene unclear. The CDR3 covers 15 residues. V shed 4 bases and J shed 3 bases, with 13 bases lying between them. Germline CDR1 is WSHSY and CDR2 is SAAADI. DNA for the CDR3: TGCGCCAGCAGTGCCCCGGAGGGAGTTGGAAACACCATATATTTT. This sequence encodes CASSAPEGVGNTIYF.

This chain links TRBV7-8 with TRBJ2-2; D gene ambiguous. Deletions cut 3 bases from V and 4 bases from J, with 9 bases between. This CDR3 comprises 14 residues. CDR1 is SGHVS, CDR2 FQNEAQ, per germline. CDR3 coding DNA: TGTGCCAGCAGCTTTCTAGACGGCACCGGGGAGCTGTTTTTT. This gives the protein CASSFLDGTGELFF.

The chain has TRBV9 and TRBJ2-1, with a possible D match to TRBD1 (5 bases). Germline V gene data show CDR1 as SGDLS and CDR2 as YYNGEE. V dropped 4 bases and J dropped 6 bases, with 8 bases sitting between them. The CDR3 spans 12 residues. The CDR3 DNA reads as TGTGCCAGCAGCCTCGACAGCAATGAGCAGTTCTTC. Amino acids: CASSLDSNEQFF.

This chain joins TRBV15 and TRBJ2-7; possible D gene TRBD2, 6 bases. Germline V CDR1 and CDR2: LNHNV, YYDKDF (reference sequence). With 0 bases removed from V and 0 bases from J, the gap between germline ends came to 12 bases. This CDR3 region has 16 residues. As DNA, the CDR3 is TGTGCCACCAGCAGAGACGGGGGTTCTAGCTCCTACGAGCAGTACTTC. This translates into CATSRDGGSSSYEQYF.

This rearrangement joins TRBV28 to TRBJ2-1; tentative D call: TRBD1 (6 bases). The ends were cut back, 6 bases at V and 6 bases at J, with 9 bases in the middle. The CDR3 has 12 amino acids. Looked up from germline, CDR1 is MDHEN and CDR2 is SYDVKM. CDR3 loop: CASRTGRNEQFF. The DNA for the CDR3 is TGTGCCAGCAGAACAGGGCGCAATGAGCAGTTCTTC.

The rearrangement links TRBV19 to TRBJ2-7; 8 bases align to TRBD2. The CDR3 runs 18 residues. Germline V gene sequence: CDR1 LNHDA, CDR2 SQIVND (reference sequence). With V trimmed by 0 bases and J by 2 bases, 12 bases remained unmatched. The CDR3 bases are TGTGCCAGTAGTATAGAAAGGAGCGGGGGCCTGAAAACCTACGAGCAGTACTTC. This sequence encodes CASSIERSGGLKTYEQYF.

The genes are TRBV7-2 and TRBJ1-2; no firm D call. Germline V gene lookup returns CDR1 SGHTA and CDR2 FQGNSA. Trimming removed 1 base at V and 8 bases at J, with 17 bases between. The CDR3 is made up of 15 amino acids. CDR3 nucleotide sequence: TGTGCCAGCAGCTTAGACCGGTCCATCTCGGGGGGCTACACCTTC. This codes for CASSLDRSISGGYTF.

This clone was recorded only once. This chain joins TRBV5-1 and TRBJ1-1, with D possibly being TRBD1 (5 bases). The CDR3 consists of 14 residues. Germline assignment: CDR1 SGHRS and CDR2 YFSETQ. V shed 4 bases and J shed 4 bases, with 14 bases lying between them. DNA of the CDR3: TGCGCCAGCAGCGTAGATGGGGCCGGCACTGAAGCTTTCTTT. Its translation: CASSVDGAGTEAFF.

The V gene is TRBV11-2, the J gene TRBJ1-3; TRBD1 aligns across 12 bases. The CDR3 runs to 19 residues. The germline gives CDR1 SGHAT, CDR2 FQNNGV. The V segment lost 5 bases and the J segment 3 bases; nucleotides outside the gene matches: 14. CDR3: CASSLTLPGQGAHGNTIYF. In DNA form, the CDR3 reads TGTGCCAGCAGCCTAACCCTGCCGGGACAGGGGGCGCATGGAAACACCATATATTTT.

The sample holds one count of this clone. The J gene is TRBJ2-7, the V gene TRBV6-5; D is possibly TRBD1 (6 bases). The V end lost 5 bases, the J end lost 2 bases, and 13 bases lay between the germline ends. Germline CDR1 reads MNHEY; CDR2 reads SVGAGI. The CDR3 covers 14 residues. The CDR3 spells CASSRTVFTYEQYF. The CDR3 DNA is TGTGCCAGCAGTAGGACAGTCTTTACCTACGAGCAGTACTTC.

The DNA of the CDR3 is TGTGCCAGCAGTACAGGGGCTAATGAAAAACTGTTTTTT. Translated, it gives CASSTGANEKLFF. The J gene is TRBJ1-4, the V gene TRBV6-1; 7 nucleotides align to TRBD1. This CDR3 has 13 residues. Losses at the gene ends were 5 bases for V and 3 bases for J; bases not matched to a gene: 0. CDR1 is MNHNS, CDR2 SASEGT, per germline.

The chain joins TRBV6-1 to TRBJ1-5; TRBD1 is a possible D gene (6 bases). The germline V gene has CDR1 MNHNS and CDR2 SASEGT. The V and J ends lost 3 bases and 6 bases respectively, with 9 bases between them. This CDR3 spans 13 amino acids. CDR3 in amino acids: CASSDTGTQPQHF. DNA for the CDR3: TGTGCCAGCAGTGACACAGGGACTCAGCCCCAGCATTTT.

The chain carries TRBV7-8 and TRBJ2-7; D is perhaps TRBD1 (6 bases). Trimming stripped 5 bases from V and 2 bases from J, with 16 bases between. This CDR3 is built from 15 residues. Germline loops: CDR1 SGHVS, CDR2 FQNEAQ. CDR3 nucleotide sequence: TGTGCCAGCAGCACGCTTGACAGGATACCCTACGAGCAGTACTTC. Its protein is CASSTLDRIPYEQYF.

The chain uses TRBV11-2 and TRBJ2-7; the D gene is possibly TRBD1 (6 bases). Trimming stripped 1 base from V and 5 bases from J, with 12 bases between. CDR1 is SGHAT, CDR2 FQNNGV, per germline. CDR3 length equals 14 residues. This chain's CDR3 is CASSLVTGPHEQYF. The CDR3, as DNA: TGTGCCAGCAGCTTAGTAACAGGGCCCCACGAGCAGTACTTC.

This rearrangement joins TRBV9 to TRBJ2-7; weak D call: TRBD1 (6 bases). The V end lost 4 bases, the J end lost 5 bases, and 13 bases lay between the germline ends. Germline V gives CDR1 SGDLS, CDR2 YYNGEE. This CDR3 spans 13 amino acids. The CDR3 bases are TGTGCCAGCAGCTACAGGGTCCTGGACGAGCAGTACTTC. This codes for CASSYRVLDEQYF. The full variable domain, its missing parts supplied by reference TRBV9 and TRBJ2-7, is DSGVTQTPKHLITATGQRVTLRCSPRSGDLSVYWYQQSLDQGLQFLIQYYNGEERAKGNILERFSAQQFPDLHSELNLSSLELGDSALYFCASSYRVLDEQYFGPGTRLTVT.

The chain is built from TRBV5-5 and TRBJ1-2, with no clear D. V was pared by 4 bases and J by 6 bases, with 13 bases between. In germline, CDR1 is SGHKS, CDR2 YYEKEE (reference sequence). This CDR3 has 13 amino acids. The CDR3 DNA reads as TGTGCCAGCAGCAAGGAGGCCGCGCATGGCTACACCTTC. The encoded protein is CASSKEAAHGYTF.

This sequence joins TRBV11-2 and TRBJ2-7; TRBD1 aligns across 8 bases. The CDR3 is 14 residues long. The germline gives CDR1 SGHAT, CDR2 FQNNGV. The trim removed 6 bases at V and 4 bases at J, leaving 8 bases unmatched. As DNA, the CDR3 is TGTGCCAGCAGACCTAGGACAGGGAATTACGAGCAGTACTTC. Its translation is CASRPRTGNYEQYF.

This rearrangement joins TRBV7-9 to TRBJ2-1; 14 nucleotides agree with TRBD2. The V gene's germline CDR1 is SEHNR and CDR2 FQNEAQ (reference sequence). J lost 4 bases, V lost 3 bases, and 2 bases had no gene match. The CDR3 covers 16 residues. CDR3 DNA: TGTGCCAGCAGCTTCAGACTAGCGGGAGGGTACAATGAGCAGTTCTTC. It yields the protein CASSFRLAGGYNEQFF.

The V call is TRBV5-1, the J call TRBJ1-1, with TRBD1 identical over 8 bases. The CDR3 has 15 amino acids. With V trimmed by 5 bases and J by 0 bases, 6 bases remained unmatched. Germline CDR1 is SGHRS and CDR2 is YFSETQ. DNA of the CDR3: TGCGCCAGCAGGTCCATCAGGGGGCTGAACACTGAAGCTTTCTTT. It is translated as CASRSIRGLNTEAFF.

This chain connects TRBV15 to TRBJ2-3, with 8 nucleotides matching TRBD2. The CDR3 has 16 residues. The V gene end was trimmed by 0 bases and the J gene end by 2 bases; junction bases not matched to a gene: 4. Germline CDR1 is LNHNV and CDR2 is YYDKDF (reference sequence). In nucleotides, the CDR3 is TGTGCCACCAGCAGAGAGGGAGCGGGAGCCACAGATACGCAGTATTTT. It yields the protein CATSREGAGATDTQYF.

V usage is TRBV2 and J usage is TRBJ1-1, with TRBD1 as a possible D gene (5 bases). From germline, CDR1 is SNHLY and CDR2 FYNNEI. V was cut by 5 bases and J by 10 bases, with 17 bases left in between. CDR3 length: 13 amino acids. For the CDR3, the DNA is TGTGCCAGCAGTAATCAGGGATTGGGGGGAGCTTTCTTT. Protein: CASSNQGLGGAFF.